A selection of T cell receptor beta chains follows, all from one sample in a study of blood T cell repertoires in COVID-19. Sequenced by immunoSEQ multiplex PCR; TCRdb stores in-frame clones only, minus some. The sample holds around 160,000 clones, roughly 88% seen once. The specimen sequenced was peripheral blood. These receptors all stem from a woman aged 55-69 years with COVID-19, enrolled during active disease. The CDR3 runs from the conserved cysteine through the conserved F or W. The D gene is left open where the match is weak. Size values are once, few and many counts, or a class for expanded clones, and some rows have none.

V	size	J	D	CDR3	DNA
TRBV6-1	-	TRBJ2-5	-	CASSEGPEETQYF	TGTGCCAGCAGTGAAGGCCCTGAGGAGACCCAGTACTTC
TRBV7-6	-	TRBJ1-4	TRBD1	CASSRPGTGPTLEKLFF	TGTGCCAGCAGCCGTCCCGGGACAGGACCGACTTTAGAAAAACTGTTTTTT
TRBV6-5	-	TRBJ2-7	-	CASSYRGAEYF	TGTGCCAGCAGTTACAGGGGCGCGGAGTACTTC
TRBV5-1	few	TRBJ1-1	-	CASSLLLGTEAFF	TGCGCCAGCAGCTTACTTCTCGGCACTGAAGCTTTCTTT
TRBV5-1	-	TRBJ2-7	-	CASSLGPGNNPTVSYEQYF	TGCGCCAGCAGCTTGGGTCCAGGGAACAACCCCACGGTCTCCTACGAGCAGTACTTC
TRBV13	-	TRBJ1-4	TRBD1	CASSSTGEVTSNEKLFF	TGTGCCAGCAGCTCCACAGGGGAGGTCACGTCTAATGAAAAACTGTTTTTT
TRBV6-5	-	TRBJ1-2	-	CASTPAGGGYGYTF	TGTGCCAGCACGCCTGCCGGAGGAGGCTATGGCTACACCTTC
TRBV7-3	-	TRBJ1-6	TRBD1	CASSRYRDSNSPLHF	TGTGCCAGCAGCCGTTATAGGGACAGTAATTCACCCCTCCACTTT
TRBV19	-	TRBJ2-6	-	CASSTWSISGANVLTF	TGTGCCAGTAGTACCTGGAGTATCTCTGGGGCCAACGTCCTGACTTTC
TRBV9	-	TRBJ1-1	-	CASSPETVLNTEAFF	TGTGCCAGCAGCCCTGAGACAGTCTTGAACACTGAAGCTTTCTTT
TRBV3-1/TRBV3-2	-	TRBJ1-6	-	CASSRKLTGGNSPLHF	TGTGCCAGCAGCCGGAAACTGACCGGGGGTAATTCACCCCTCCACTTT
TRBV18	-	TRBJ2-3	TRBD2	CASSPLAGPVTDTQYF	TGTGCCAGCTCACCCCTAGCGGGGCCCGTCACAGATACGCAGTATTTT
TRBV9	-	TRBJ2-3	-	CASSTVERAYTDTQYF	TGTGCCAGCAGCACCGTGGAGCGGGCGTACACAGATACGCAGTATTTT
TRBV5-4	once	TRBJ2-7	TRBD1	CASSLAPGGLNEQYF	TGTGCCAGCAGCTTGGCCCCAGGGGGCTTGAACGAGCAGTACTTC
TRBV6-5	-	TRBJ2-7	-	CASTLGGGGVNEQYF	TGTGCCAGCACTCTAGGGGGAGGGGGTGTAAACGAGCAGTACTTC
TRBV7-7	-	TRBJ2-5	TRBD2	CASSSLAGGPQETQYF	TGTGCCAGCAGCTCCTTAGCGGGGGGGCCCCAAGAGACCCAGTACTTC
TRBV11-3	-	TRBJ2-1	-	CASSFDSSNEQFF	TGTGCCAGCAGCTTTGACAGTAGCAATGAGCAGTTCTTC
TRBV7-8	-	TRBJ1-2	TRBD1	CASSLARSGTEYGYTF	TGTGCCAGCAGCTTAGCGCGCTCAGGGACAGAGTATGGCTACACCTTC
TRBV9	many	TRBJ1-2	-	CASSVQVEGIGGYTF	TGTGCCAGCAGCGTTCAGGTGGAGGGGATCGGTGGCTACACCTTC
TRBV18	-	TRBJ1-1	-	CASSPRASQGNTEAFF	TGTGCCAGCTCACCACGGGCGTCCCAAGGGAACACTGAAGCTTTCTTT
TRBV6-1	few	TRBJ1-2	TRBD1	CASREGTVQGYTF	TGTGCCAGCAGGGAAGGGACAGTCCAGGGCTACACCTTC
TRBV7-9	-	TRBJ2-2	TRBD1	CASSSDRVTGELFF	TGTGCCAGCAGCTCCGACAGGGTTACCGGGGAGCTGTTTTTT
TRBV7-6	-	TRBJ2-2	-	CASSLVIAGTANTGELFF	TGTGCCAGCAGCTTAGTGATTGCGGGGACCGCGAACACCGGGGAGCTGTTTTTT
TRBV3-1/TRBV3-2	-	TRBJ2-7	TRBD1	CASSQNAGTGPSF	TGTGCCAGCAGCCAGAACGCCGGGACAGGGCCTTCCTTC
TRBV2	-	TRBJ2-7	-	CASSESFDTSSYEQYF	TGTGCCAGCAGTGAATCCTTTGACACTAGCTCCTACGAGCAGTACTTC
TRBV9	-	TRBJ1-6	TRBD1	CASSAPGTGGAGSPLHF	TGTGCCAGCAGCGCCCCCGGGACAGGGGGCGCGGGATCACCCCTCCACTTT
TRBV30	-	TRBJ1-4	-	CAWSPGSQHEKLFF	TGTGCCTGGAGTCCCGGGTCCCAACATGAAAAACTGTTTTTT
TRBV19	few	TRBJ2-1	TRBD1	CASSGQGGVGEQFF	TGTGCCAGTAGCGGACAGGGGGGGGTTGGTGAGCAGTTCTTC
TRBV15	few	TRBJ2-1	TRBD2	CATSRAALAGNYNEQFF	TGTGCCACCAGCAGAGCCGCACTAGCGGGGAACTACAATGAGCAGTTCTTC
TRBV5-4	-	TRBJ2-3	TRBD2	CASSLAGTSGLDTQYF	TGTGCCAGCAGCTTGGCCGGGACTAGCGGACTAGATACGCAGTATTTT